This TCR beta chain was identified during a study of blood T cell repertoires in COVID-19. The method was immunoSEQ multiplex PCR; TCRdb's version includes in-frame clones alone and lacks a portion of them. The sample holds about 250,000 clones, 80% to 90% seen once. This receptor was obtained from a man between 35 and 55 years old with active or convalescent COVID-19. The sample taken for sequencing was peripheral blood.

In DNA form, the CDR3 reads TGCAGCGTTGTGGGTTTCTCCCCCCAAGGAGACAATGAGCAGTTCTTC. Protein sequence: CSVVGFSPQGDNEQFF. The chain joins TRBV29-1 to TRBJ2-1; D not resolved. This CDR3 contains 16 residues. V dropped 4 bases and J dropped 5 bases, with 21 bases sitting between them. Germline V CDR1 and CDR2: SQVTM, ANQGSEA.